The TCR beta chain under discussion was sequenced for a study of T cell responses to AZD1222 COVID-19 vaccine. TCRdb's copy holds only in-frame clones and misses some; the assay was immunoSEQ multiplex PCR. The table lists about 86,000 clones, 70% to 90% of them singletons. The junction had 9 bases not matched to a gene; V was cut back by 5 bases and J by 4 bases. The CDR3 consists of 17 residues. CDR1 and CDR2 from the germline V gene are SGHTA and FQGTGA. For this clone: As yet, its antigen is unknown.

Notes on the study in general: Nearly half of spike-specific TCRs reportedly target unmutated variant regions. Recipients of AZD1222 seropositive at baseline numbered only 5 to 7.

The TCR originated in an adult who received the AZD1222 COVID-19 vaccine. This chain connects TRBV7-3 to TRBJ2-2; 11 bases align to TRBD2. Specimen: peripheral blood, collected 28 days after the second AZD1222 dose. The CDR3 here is CASSPRTSGPFTGELFF. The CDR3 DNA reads TGTGCCAGCAGCCCGCGGACTAGCGGGCCTTTCACCGGGGAGCTGTTTTTT.